This T cell receptor (beta chain) derives from a study of blood T cell repertoires in COVID-19 (TCRdb year 2020). For context, the study as a whole: The collaborator samples originated in the United States, Italy and Spain and spanned the acute and convalescent phases of COVID-19. The material from the prospective study consisted of cDNA or gDNA derived from T cells, B-cell-depleted T cells, or PBMCs. Subjects who had been exposed to COVID-19, were actively infected with it, or had recovered from it provided the deeply sampled blood TCRbeta repertoires that made up the dataset. The repertoires were released in a freely available public database intended as a resource for research on the immune response to SARS-CoV-2. The samples were drawn from two sources: the first 160 participants of the ongoing ImmuneRACE study, and 1,000 to 1,500 subjects contributed by 6 global collaborators. The sample metadata nearly always contained a de-identified subject ID, COVID-19 status, age in years and sex. Where available, HLA class I and class II types were taken from metadata supplied by the sample provider and were not determined by assay-based typing.

In the prospective study, participants were about 18 to 90 years old, resided in about two dozen geographic areas of the United States, and were enrolled through a virtual design. To assign participants to cohorts, the prospective study relied on clinical history that participants themselves reported in a screening survey and a study questionnaire. ImmuneRACE Cohort 3 recovered participants were defined by two consecutive negative NP/OP PCR tests, healthcare professional clearance, or symptom resolution. Each participant in the prospective study had whole blood, serum and a nasopharyngeal or oropharyngeal swab collected by mobile phlebotomists. Over an approximately two-month period, participants in the prospective study had the option of providing additional blood draws and questionnaires. Before DNA extraction, prospective study blood samples were shipped either frozen or at room temperature.

This clone has just one count. Its binding antigen is unknown. No base qualities exist here, and no much larger clone lies one base off it. TCRbeta CDR3 regions were amplified from genomic DNA by means of the immunoSEQ Assay, a bias-controlled multiplex PCR. The authors processed their data as follows. The number of nucleated cells in each sample was estimated by amplification of reference gene primers within the assay. To quantify the absolute abundance of each unique TCRbeta CDR3 rearrangement, sequence reads were collapsed and filtered. For each sample, productive Simpson clonality was calculated as the square root of Simpson's diversity index over productive rearrangements. In TCRdb, the immuneACCESS table is reduced to in-frame sequences with V and J assigned. These tables do not hold every clone; where another copy was compared, an unresolved V gene accounts for under half, and the others remain unexplained. V and J calls and clone size are copied from that table; D and trimming were computed from the DNA. The sample table shows 180,000 or so clones, and roughly 80% are seen once. The ten largest clones take up around 4.3% of the sample.

CDR3 length: 14 amino acids, cysteine to phenylalanine. Only CDR3 DNA is held: 42 bases, read in frame from base 1. CDR1 is given as SEHNR and CDR2 as FQNEAQ, both from the germline V gene (reference sequence). V is cut by 0 bases and J by 5 bases, and the space between the germline ends is 10 bases. The full study reports these points: How much clinical and demographic metadata was included differed by source and by participant, and the metadata was provided uncurated.

Sequencing used PBMCs or T cells enriched from blood (not recorded which). This TCR came from a woman aged 50 to 60 who had recovered from COVID-19. The V gene is TRBV7-9 and the J gene is TRBJ1-1; the D gene is perhaps TRBD1, on 6 matching bases. The CDR3 protein: CASSLAGADTEAFF. At the DNA level, the sequence is TGTGCCAGCAGCTTAGCGGGGGCAGATACTGAAGCTTTCTTT.